This TCR beta chain was sequenced during a study of cytomegalovirus exposure and HLA in healthy donors. The PCR employed 60 Vbeta primers together with 13 Jbeta primers. Assay: immunoSEQ multiplex PCR; the TCRdb copy retains only in-frame clones and omits some. The sample has more than 150,000 clones; 60% to 85% are singletons. V dropped 0 bases and J dropped 9 bases, with 12 bases sitting between them. In germline, CDR1 is LGHNA, CDR2 YSLEER. The CDR3 covers 15 residues. The sequence was collected from a girl between 5 and 17 years old in good health and CMV-seropositive. The rearrangement links TRBV4-3 to TRBJ1-6; D is perhaps TRBD1 (5 bases). Sequencing was done on a sample of PBMCs. This CDR3 is CASSQEHRSGSPLHF. As DNA, the CDR3 is TGCGCCAGCAGCCAAGAACACAGGTCAGGTTCACCCCTCCACTTT.